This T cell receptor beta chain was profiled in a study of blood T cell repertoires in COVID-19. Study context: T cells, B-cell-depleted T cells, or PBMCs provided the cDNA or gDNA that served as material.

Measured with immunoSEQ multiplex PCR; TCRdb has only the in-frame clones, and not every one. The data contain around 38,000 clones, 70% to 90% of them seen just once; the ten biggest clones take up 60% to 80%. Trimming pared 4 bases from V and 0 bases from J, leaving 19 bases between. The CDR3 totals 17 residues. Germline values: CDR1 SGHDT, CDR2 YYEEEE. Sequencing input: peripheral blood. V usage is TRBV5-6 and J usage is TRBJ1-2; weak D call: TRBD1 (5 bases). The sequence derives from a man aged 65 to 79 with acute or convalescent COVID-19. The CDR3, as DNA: TGTGCCAGCAGCCCCGGTCTCGGGGGTCTAGCTAACTATGGCTACACCTTC. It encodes CASSPGLGGLANYGYTF.